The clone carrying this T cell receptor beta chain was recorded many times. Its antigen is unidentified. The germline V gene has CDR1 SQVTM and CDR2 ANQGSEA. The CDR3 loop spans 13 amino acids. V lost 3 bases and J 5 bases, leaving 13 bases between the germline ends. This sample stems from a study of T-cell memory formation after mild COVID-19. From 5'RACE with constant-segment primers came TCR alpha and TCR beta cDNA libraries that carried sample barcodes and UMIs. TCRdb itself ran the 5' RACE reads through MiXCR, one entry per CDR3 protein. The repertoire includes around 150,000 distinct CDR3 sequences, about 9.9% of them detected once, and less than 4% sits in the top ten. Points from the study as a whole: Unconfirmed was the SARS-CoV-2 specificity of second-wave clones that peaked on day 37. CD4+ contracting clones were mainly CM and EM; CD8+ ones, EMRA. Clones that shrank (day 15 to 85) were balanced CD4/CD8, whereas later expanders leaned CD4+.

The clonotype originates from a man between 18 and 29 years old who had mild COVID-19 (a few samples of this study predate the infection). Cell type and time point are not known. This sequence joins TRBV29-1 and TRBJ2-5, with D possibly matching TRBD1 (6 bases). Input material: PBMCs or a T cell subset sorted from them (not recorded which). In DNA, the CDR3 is TGCAGCGTTGACTCAGGGGCTGGGGAGACCCAGTACTTC. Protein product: CSVDSGAGETQYF.